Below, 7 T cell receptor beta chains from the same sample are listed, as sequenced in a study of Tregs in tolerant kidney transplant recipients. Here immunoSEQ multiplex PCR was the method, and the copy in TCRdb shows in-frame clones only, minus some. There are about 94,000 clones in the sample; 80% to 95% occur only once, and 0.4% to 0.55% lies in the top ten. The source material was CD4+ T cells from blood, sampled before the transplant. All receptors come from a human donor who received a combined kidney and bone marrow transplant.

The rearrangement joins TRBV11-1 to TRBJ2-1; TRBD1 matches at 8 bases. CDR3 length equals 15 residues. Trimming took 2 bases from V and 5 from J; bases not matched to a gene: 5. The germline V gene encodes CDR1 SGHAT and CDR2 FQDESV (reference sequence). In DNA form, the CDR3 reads TGTGCCAGCAGCTTAACCAGGGGGCATCACAATGAGCAGTTCTTC. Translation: CASSLTRGHHNEQFF.

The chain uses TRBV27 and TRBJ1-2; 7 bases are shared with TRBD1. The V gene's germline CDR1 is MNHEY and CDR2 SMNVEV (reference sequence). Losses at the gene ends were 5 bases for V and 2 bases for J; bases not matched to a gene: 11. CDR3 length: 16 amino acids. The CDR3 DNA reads TGTGCCAGCAGTCACGACTCGGGACAGACCAACTATGGCTACACCTTC. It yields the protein CASSHDSGQTNYGYTF.

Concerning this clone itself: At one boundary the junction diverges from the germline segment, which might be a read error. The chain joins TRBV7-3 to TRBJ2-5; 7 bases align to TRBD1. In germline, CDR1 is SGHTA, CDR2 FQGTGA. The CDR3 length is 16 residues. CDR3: CASSVTGALYQETQYF. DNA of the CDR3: TGTGCCAGCAGCGTAACAGGGGCCTTGTACCAAGAGACCCAGTACTTC.

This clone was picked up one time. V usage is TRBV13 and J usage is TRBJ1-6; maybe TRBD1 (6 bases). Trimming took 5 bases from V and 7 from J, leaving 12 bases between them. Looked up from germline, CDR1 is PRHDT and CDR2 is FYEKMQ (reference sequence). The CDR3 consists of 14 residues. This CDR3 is CASSPRDTNSPLHF. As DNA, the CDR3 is TGTGCCAGCAGCCCTCGGGACACAAATTCACCCCTCCACTTT.

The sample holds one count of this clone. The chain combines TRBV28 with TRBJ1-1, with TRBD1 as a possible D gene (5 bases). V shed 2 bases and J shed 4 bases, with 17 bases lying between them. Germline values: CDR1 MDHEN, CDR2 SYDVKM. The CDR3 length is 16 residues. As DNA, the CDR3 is TGTGCCAGCAGTTTAGGAGGGGCCGATGGGCCCACTGAAGCTTTCTTT. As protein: CASSLGGADGPTEAFF.

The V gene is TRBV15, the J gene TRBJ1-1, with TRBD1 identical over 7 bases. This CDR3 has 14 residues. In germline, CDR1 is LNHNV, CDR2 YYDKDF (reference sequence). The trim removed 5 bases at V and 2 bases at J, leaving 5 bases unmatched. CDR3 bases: TGTGCCACCAGCCCTCGACAGGGAAACACTGAAGCTTTCTTT. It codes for CATSPRQGNTEAFF.

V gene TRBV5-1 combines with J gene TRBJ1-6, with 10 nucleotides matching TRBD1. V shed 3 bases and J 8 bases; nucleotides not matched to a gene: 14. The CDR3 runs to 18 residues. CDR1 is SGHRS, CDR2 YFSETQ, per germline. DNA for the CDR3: TGCGCCAGCAGCTCCGATACCCCGGGACAGGGGAAGGATTCACCCCTCCACTTT. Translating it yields CASSSDTPGQGKDSPLHF.